A selection of T cell receptor beta chains follows, all from one sample in a study of blood T cell repertoires in COVID-19. TCRdb's table, derived via immunoSEQ multiplex PCR, lists solely in-frame clones and lacks some. The sample shows under 200,000 clones, 87% of them seen only once. The specimen sequenced was peripheral blood. Every receptor here comes from a woman aged 55-69 years who had recovered from COVID-19. The CDR3 runs from the conserved cysteine through the conserved F or W. The D gene is left open where the match is weak. Rows may omit the clone size; those that give it use once, few, many or a size class.

j_call: TRBJ1-4; clone_size: NA; v_call: TRBV5-1; d_call: NA; cdr3_aa: CASSSGAGEKLFF; cdr3_nt: TGCGCCAGCAGCAGCGGGGCGGGAGAAAAACTGTTTTTT
j_call: TRBJ2-2; clone_size: NA; v_call: TRBV30; d_call: NA; cdr3_aa: CAWKVDYRNTGELFF; cdr3_nt: TGTGCCTGGAAGGTGGACTACCGGAACACCGGGGAGCTGTTTTTT
j_call: TRBJ1-1; clone_size: NA; v_call: TRBV7-3; d_call: NA; cdr3_aa: CASSSLGAANTEAFF; cdr3_nt: TGTGCCAGCAGCTCCCTTGGGGCAGCGAACACTGAAGCTTTCTTT
j_call: TRBJ1-5; clone_size: NA; v_call: TRBV6-1; d_call: TRBD1; cdr3_aa: CASSEVWTGLLNQPQHF; cdr3_nt: TGTGCCAGCAGTGAAGTTTGGACAGGCCTTTTGAATCAGCCCCAGCATTTT
j_call: TRBJ1-2; clone_size: once; v_call: TRBV5-1; d_call: NA; cdr3_aa: CASSLMGADDYGYTF; cdr3_nt: TGCGCCAGCAGCTTGATGGGGGCAGATGACTATGGCTACACCTTC
j_call: TRBJ2-3; clone_size: NA; v_call: TRBV6-6; d_call: TRBD2; cdr3_aa: CASSPRRGLAGTTSTDTQYF; cdr3_nt: TGTGCCAGCAGTCCGCGTAGGGGACTAGCGGGGACTACTAGCACAGATACGCAGTATTTT
j_call: TRBJ1-1; clone_size: NA; v_call: TRBV6-5; d_call: TRBD1; cdr3_aa: CASRSRQGVAEAFF; cdr3_nt: TGTGCCAGCAGATCCCGACAGGGGGTTGCTGAAGCTTTCTTT
j_call: TRBJ2-1; clone_size: NA; v_call: TRBV19; d_call: TRBD1; cdr3_aa: CASRRKQGASNEQFF; cdr3_nt: TGTGCCAGTAGGAGGAAGCAGGGGGCCTCAAATGAGCAGTTCTTC
j_call: TRBJ1-6; clone_size: NA; v_call: TRBV3-1/TRBV3-2; d_call: TRBD1; cdr3_aa: CASSRGQGNYNSPLHF; cdr3_nt: TGTGCCAGCAGCCGAGGACAGGGGAATTATAATTCACCCCTCCACTTT
j_call: TRBJ1-1; clone_size: NA; v_call: TRBV28; d_call: NA; cdr3_aa: CASSPRPGTEAFF; cdr3_nt: TGTGCCAGCAGTCCCCGGCCGGGGACTGAAGCTTTCTTT
j_call: TRBJ2-5; clone_size: NA; v_call: TRBV28; d_call: NA; cdr3_aa: CVAPGGTQETQYF; cdr3_nt: TGTGTCGCCCCAGGGGGGACTCAAGAGACCCAGTACTTC
j_call: TRBJ2-7; clone_size: NA; v_call: TRBV6-5; d_call: TRBD1; cdr3_aa: CASRTRDRAYEQYF; cdr3_nt: TGTGCCAGCAGGACCCGGGACAGGGCCTACGAGCAGTACTTC
j_call: TRBJ2-1; clone_size: NA; v_call: TRBV5-1; d_call: NA; cdr3_aa: CASSTPGQYNEQFF; cdr3_nt: TGCGCCAGCAGCACCCCGGGACAATACAATGAGCAGTTCTTC
j_call: TRBJ1-1; clone_size: NA; v_call: TRBV3-1/TRBV3-2; d_call: NA; cdr3_aa: CATRRQSSTEAFF; cdr3_nt: TGTGCCACCCGACGACAGTCCAGTACTGAAGCTTTCTTT
j_call: TRBJ2-7; clone_size: NA; v_call: TRBV11-1; d_call: NA; cdr3_aa: CASSFQGYEQYF; cdr3_nt: TGTGCCAGCAGCTTCCAGGGCTACGAGCAGTACTTC
j_call: TRBJ1-5; clone_size: NA; v_call: TRBV28; d_call: NA; cdr3_aa: CASRTLLYPIVYQPQHF; cdr3_nt: TGTGCCAGCAGAACGCTCCTTTACCCCATAGTATACCAGCCCCAGCATTTT
j_call: TRBJ2-7; clone_size: NA; v_call: TRBV28; d_call: NA; cdr3_aa: CATAGAGPRWEQYF; cdr3_nt: TGTGCCACCGCGGGGGCGGGGCCGCGGTGGGAGCAGTACTTC
j_call: TRBJ2-5; clone_size: NA; v_call: TRBV24-1; d_call: TRBD2; cdr3_aa: CATSTSGGPGETQYF; cdr3_nt: TGTGCCACCAGTACTAGCGGGGGGCCTGGAGAGACCCAGTACTTC
j_call: TRBJ2-1; clone_size: NA; v_call: TRBV5-1; d_call: TRBD1; cdr3_aa: CASSLGQGASYNEQFF; cdr3_nt: TGCGCCAGCAGCTTGGGACAGGGGGCCTCCTACAATGAGCAGTTCTTC
j_call: TRBJ2-3; clone_size: NA; v_call: TRBV5-1; d_call: TRBD2; cdr3_aa: CASQISGGADTQYF; cdr3_nt: TGCGCCAGCCAGATTAGCGGGGGGGCAGATACGCAGTATTTT
j_call: TRBJ1-2; clone_size: NA; v_call: TRBV5-1; d_call: NA; cdr3_aa: CASSLASGDGYTF; cdr3_nt: TGCGCCAGCAGCTTGGCCTCGGGGGATGGCTACACCTTC
j_call: TRBJ2-6; clone_size: few; v_call: TRBV28; d_call: NA; cdr3_aa: CASRARSGANVLTF; cdr3_nt: TGTGCCAGCAGGGCCAGGTCTGGGGCCAACGTCCTGACTTTC
j_call: TRBJ2-1; clone_size: NA; v_call: TRBV5-1; d_call: TRBD1; cdr3_aa: CASSPGQGTNEQFF; cdr3_nt: TGCGCCAGCTCGCCGGGACAGGGGACCAATGAGCAGTTCTTC
j_call: TRBJ2-5; clone_size: NA; v_call: TRBV28; d_call: TRBD1; cdr3_aa: CASSPRTGRYQETQYF; cdr3_nt: TGTGCCAGCAGTCCCCGGACAGGGAGGTACCAAGAGACCCAGTACTTC
j_call: TRBJ2-1; clone_size: NA; v_call: TRBV7-9; d_call: TRBD2; cdr3_aa: CASSLASGGGEQFF; cdr3_nt: TGTGCCAGCAGCTTAGCTAGCGGGGGTGGTGAGCAGTTCTTC
j_call: TRBJ1-1; clone_size: NA; v_call: TRBV29-1; d_call: NA; cdr3_aa: CSVVGLDSLNTEAFF; cdr3_nt: TGCAGCGTTGTGGGCCTGGACAGCCTGAACACTGAAGCTTTCTTT
j_call: TRBJ1-2; clone_size: NA; v_call: TRBV13; d_call: TRBD1; cdr3_aa: CASSPRGRGLDYTF; cdr3_nt: TGTGCCAGCAGCCCCCGTGGCAGGGGGCTTGACTACACCTTC
j_call: TRBJ1-1; clone_size: NA; v_call: TRBV28; d_call: TRBD1; cdr3_aa: CASTRQGLGTEAFF; cdr3_nt: TGTGCCAGCACCCGACAGGGATTGGGCACTGAAGCTTTCTTT
j_call: TRBJ2-2; clone_size: once; v_call: TRBV6-6; d_call: TRBD1; cdr3_aa: CATRTGTNTGELFF; cdr3_nt: TGTGCCACGCGGACAGGGACGAACACCGGGGAGCTGTTTTTT
j_call: TRBJ2-1; clone_size: NA; v_call: TRBV4-1; d_call: NA; cdr3_aa: CASSQDEGAAVGNEQFF; cdr3_nt: TGCGCCAGCAGCCAAGATGAGGGCGCGGCGGTCGGCAATGAGCAGTTCTTC
j_call: TRBJ1-2; clone_size: few; v_call: TRBV10-3; d_call: NA; cdr3_aa: CAITRDPGGYGYTF; cdr3_nt: TGTGCCATCACCCGGGATCCAGGAGGCTATGGCTACACCTTC
j_call: TRBJ1-3; clone_size: NA; v_call: TRBV28; d_call: NA; cdr3_aa: CASSLFPGKSGNTIYF; cdr3_nt: TGTGCCAGCAGTTTATTTCCGGGGAAGTCTGGAAACACCATATATTTT